The 8 T cell receptor beta chains below were found in one sample sequenced in a study of immune evolution from preneoplasia to lung adenocarcinoma. Method: immunoSEQ multiplex PCR; TCRdb's copy keeps in-frame clones and lacks some. The sample lists 8,000 to 9,000 clones; 75% to 90% were seen once. Sequences were obtained from FFPE minimally invasive lung adenocarcinoma tissue. These receptors were collected from an older donor with lung adenocarcinoma.

CDR3 residues: CAIRQPGTAQETQYF. CDR3 nucleotide sequence: TGTGCCATCAGGCAACCCGGGACAGCCCAAGAGACCCAGTACTTC. The genes are TRBV10-3 and TRBJ2-5, with 7 positions matching TRBD1. In germline, CDR1 is ENHRY, CDR2 SYGVKD. The CDR3 sequence is 15 residues long. Trimming removed 6 bases from V and 1 base from J; junction bases left unmatched: 8.

This chain links TRBV6-4 with TRBJ1-5; TRBD1 is a possible D gene (5 bases). The CDR3 length is 17 residues. Germline V gene lookup returns CDR1 MRHNA and CDR2 SNTAGT. Trimming pared 6 bases from V and 5 bases from J, leaving 23 bases between. This CDR3 reads CASRVSRLIGAHQPQHF. For the CDR3, the DNA is TGTGCCAGCAGAGTGTCGAGGCTAATAGGGGCGCATCAGCCCCAGCATTTT.

This chain links TRBV11-2 with TRBJ2-7, with 12 nucleotides matching TRBD2. The CDR3 totals 15 residues. Trimming took 5 bases from V and 5 from J; bases not matched to a gene: 7. Looked up from germline, CDR1 is SGHAT and CDR2 is FQNNGV. The CDR3 loop reads CASSMGLAGVNEQYF. DNA for the CDR3: TGTGCCAGCAGCATGGGACTAGCGGGTGTCAACGAGCAGTACTTC.

By sample share, this clone is large (0.1 to 1%). This sequence joins TRBV6-1 and TRBJ2-3; D is possibly TRBD2 (6 bases). The length of the CDR3 is 13 residues. V was cut by 8 bases and J by 6 bases, with 15 bases left in between. In germline, CDR1 is MNHNS, CDR2 SASEGT. The CDR3: CASGFSGRDTQYF. In DNA, the CDR3 is TGTGCCAGCGGGTTTTCAGGGAGGGATACGCAGTATTTT.

The chain recombines TRBV28 with TRBJ2-7; 11 bases align to TRBD1. Trimming cost V 11 bases and J 6 bases; bases outside gene matches: 12. The CDR3 totals 14 residues. Germline V gene sequence: CDR1 MDHEN, CDR2 SYDVKM. CDR3 DNA sequence: TGTGCCTCCGAAACCGGGACAGGGGGTGTCGAGCAGTACTTC. It is translated as CASETGTGGVEQYF.

The chain employs TRBV28 and TRBJ1-4; TRBD1 aligns across 11 bases. Germline loops: CDR1 MDHEN, CDR2 SYDVKM. This CDR3 spans 14 amino acids. V trimming: 8 bases; J trimming: 5 bases; junction bases outside the gene matches: 4. CDR3 loop: CASFRTGGNEKLFF. DNA for the CDR3: TGTGCCAGCTTCAGGACAGGGGGCAATGAAAAACTGTTTTTT.

CDR3 bases: TGCGCCAGCAGCTTGGGCAGCTCCTACGAGCAGTACTTC. Amino acids: CASSLGSSYEQYF. The V gene is TRBV5-1, the J gene TRBJ2-7; D not resolved. CDR1 and CDR2 from the germline V gene are SGHRS and YFSETQ. This CDR3 comprises 13 residues. Trimming cost V 0 bases and J 0 bases, with 4 bases left between them.

This sequence joins TRBV28 and TRBJ1-5; the D gene is possibly TRBD1 (6 bases). Germline assignment: CDR1 MDHEN and CDR2 SYDVKM. V lost 7 bases, J lost 0 bases, and 13 bases lay in between. The CDR3 runs to 15 residues. Written as DNA, the CDR3 is TGTGCCAGCACACGGGACACCTCTAGCAATCAGCCCCAGCATTTT. Its protein product is CASTRDTSSNQPQHF.